The text below deals with one T cell receptor (beta chain). This entry belongs to a study of blood T cells in healthy people across ages. Sample-barcoded 5' priming and a J-beta primer mix drove a second PCR of about 6 to 11 cycles. TCRdb reprocessed the 5' RACE reads via MiXCR and lists one record per CDR3 protein. Among approximately 790,000 distinct CDR3 sequences listed, about 62% were seen once. Per germline, CDR1 SGHRS and CDR2 YFSETQ. The CDR3 is made up of 14 amino acids. Germline trimming cut 6 bases from V and 1 base from J; bases unmatched to any gene: 5. The origin of this receptor is a man younger than 45 in good health. V usage is TRBV5-1 and J usage is TRBJ1-2, with 8 bases aligning to TRBD1. Material: blood. The DNA for the CDR3 is TGCGCCAGCAAACTGGGACAGGATAACTATGGCTACACCTTC. As protein: CASKLGQDNYGYTF.